The 25 T cell receptor beta chains presented below share a single source sample, sequenced in a study of molecular identifiers for immune sequencing clone quantification. TCRdb re-called the PCR reads with MiXCR, one entry per CDR3 protein. This table has about 640,000 distinct CDR3 sequences, just under 20% appearing once. The sample consisted of naive CD8+ T cells from blood, with Jurkat cell RNA spiked in. As for subset: FACS-sorted CD8+CD4-CCR7+CD45RA+ naive T cells. These receptors were taken from a human donor in good health. Some libraries in this study had Jurkat cell RNA spiked in.

This clonotype has only a few counts. The chain joins TRBV20-1 to TRBJ1-2; 7 nucleotides align to TRBD1. This CDR3 is 16 amino acids long. After removal of 0 bases from V and 2 bases from J, the junction contained 9 bases not matched to a gene. The germline gives CDR1 DFQATT, CDR2 SNEGSKA (reference sequence). CDR3 in amino acids: CSARDHDRAWNYGYTF. The CDR3 DNA follows: TGCAGTGCTAGAGACCACGACAGGGCCTGGAACTATGGCTACACCTTC.

This clonotype was seen many times. The chain joins TRBV7-2 to TRBJ2-1; D remains ambiguous. This CDR3 contains 15 residues. Trimming removed 0 bases from V and 6 bases from J, with 12 bases in between. Germline V gene data show CDR1 as SGHTA and CDR2 as FQGNSA. In DNA form, the CDR3 reads TGTGCCAGCAGCTTAGCGGGTCAGTTGGGCAATGAGCAGTTCTTC. Translated, it gives CASSLAGQLGNEQFF. Looking up the rest from reference TRBV7-2 and TRBJ2-1 gives the full variable domain: GAGVSQSPSNKVTEKGKDVELRCDPISGHTALYWYRQSLGQGLEFLIYFQGNSAPDKSGLPSDRFSAERTGGSVSTLTIQRTQQEDSAVYLCASSLAGQLGNEQFFGPGTRLTVL.

This clonotype was counted a single time. With a much larger clone just one base away, this may be a read error. This chain connects TRBV5-6 to TRBJ2-6, with D tentatively TRBD1 (6 bases). The CDR3 runs to 18 residues. Germline V gives CDR1 SGHDT, CDR2 YYEEEE. The V end was cut by 2 bases, the J end by 1 base, with 16 bases between. In nucleotides, the CDR3 is TGTGCCAGCAGCTTACTTGGACAGAACCCTTCTGGGGCCAACGTCCTGACTTTC. Translation gives CASSLLGQNPSGANVLTF.

The chain uses TRBV20-1 and TRBJ2-2; possible D gene TRBD2, 6 bases. The germline V gene encodes CDR1 DFQATT and CDR2 SNEGSKA (reference sequence). This CDR3 spans 17 amino acids. Trimming shortened V by 6 bases and J by 1 base, and 21 bases separated the two germline ends. CDR3 loop: CSAITTEAGGNTGELFF. CDR3 bases: TGCAGTGCGATAACCACCGAAGCGGGCGGGAACACCGGGGAGCTGTTTTTT.

For this clonotype: The junction does not match germline at one end; this may be a read error. The gene calls are TRBV7-9 and TRBJ2-7; D might be TRBD1 (6 bases). The CDR3 runs to 16 residues. CDR1 and CDR2 from the germline V gene are SEHNR and FQNEAQ (reference sequence). In nucleotides, the CDR3 is TGTGCCGGCAGCTCCGTTGGGGCAGGGGATACCTACGAGCAGTACTTC. This codes for CAGSSVGAGDTYEQYF.

In regard to this clonotype: A much larger clone sits a single nucleotide away, making a read error possible. Given the absence of the conserved phenylalanine or tryptophan at the CDR3 end, a read error is likely. The chain links TRBV19 to TRBJ1-4, with 8 bases identical to TRBD1. Germline CDR1 and CDR2: LNHDA and SQIVND (reference sequence). The CDR3 runs to 14 residues. V shed 6 bases, J shed 8 bases, and the junction held 8 bases outside the gene matches. The CDR3 DNA reads TGTGCCAGTAGGAGAACAGGGGGGATCGAAAAACTGTTTCTT. Translating it yields CASRRTGGIEKLFL.

This clonotype was counted a few times. The chain couples TRBV6-2 or TRBV6-3 to TRBJ2-5; D is undetermined. This CDR3 region has 12 residues. Germline CDR1 and CDR2: MNHEY and SVGEGT. The V gene lost 1 base and the J gene lost 5 bases, with 5 bases spanning the gap. DNA for the CDR3: TGTGCCAGCAGTTACTTCGAGGAGACCCAGTACTTC. Protein: CASSYFEETQYF.

This clonotype was picked up many times. The chain links TRBV2 to TRBJ1-2; 10 nucleotides align to TRBD1. Germline CDR1 SNHLY, CDR2 FYNNEI. CDR3 length equals 16 residues. Trimming cost V 7 bases and J 5 bases; bases outside gene matches: 13. The CDR3 sequence: CASIDPGQGLRYGYTF. As DNA, the CDR3 is TGTGCCAGCATTGACCCGGGACAGGGGTTGAGGTATGGCTACACCTTC.

Concerning this clonotype: Since a much larger clone is just one base distant, this may be a read error. This CDR3 fails to terminate in the conserved phenylalanine or tryptophan, so it likely reflects a read error. The V gene is TRBV6-5, the J gene TRBJ2-3; D is perhaps TRBD2 (6 bases). There are 15 residues in the CDR3. Looked up from germline, CDR1 is MNHEY and CDR2 is SVGAGI. Deletions cut 3 bases from V and 0 bases from J, with 10 bases between. This CDR3 reads CASSYREDSTDTQYS. The CDR3 DNA is TGTGCCAGCAGTTATAGGGAGGATAGCACAGATACGCAGTATTCT.

As to this clonotype: Its ends do not fully match the called genes, so a read error is possible. V usage is TRBV15 and J usage is TRBJ1-5; a possible D gene is TRBD1 (6 bases). Germline CDR1 and CDR2: LNHNV and YYDKDF (reference sequence). The CDR3 extends over 14 amino acids. The CDR3 nucleotides read TGTGTCACCAGCATAGACAGGAGCAATCAGCCCCAGCATTTT. It translates to CVTSIDRSNQPQHF.

This clonotype was detected ten times or more. The V gene is TRBV30, the J gene TRBJ2-1, with 12 bases lining up with TRBD2. The CDR3 spans 14 residues. Germline V lookup: CDR1 GTSNPN, CDR2 SVGIG (reference sequence). V shed 5 bases and J 7 bases; nucleotides not matched to a gene: 6. CDR3 loop: CAWDTTSGRNEQFF. CDR3 nucleotide sequence: TGTGCCTGGGACACGACTAGCGGGAGAAATGAGCAGTTCTTC.

Many counts were recorded for this clonotype. This chain uses TRBV7-2 with TRBJ2-3; either TRBD1 or TRBD2 may fit D (5 bases each). V lost 5 bases and J lost 0, with 18 bases in between. Germline CDR1 SGHTA, CDR2 FQGNSA. The CDR3 is made up of 17 amino acids. Here the CDR3 reads CASSDDRGHYSTDTQYF. CDR3 DNA: TGTGCCAGCAGCGACGACCGGGGCCACTATAGCACAGATACGCAGTATTTT.

The V and J genes are TRBV19 and TRBJ1-1, with D possibly TRBD1 on 5 matching bases. The V and J ends lost 4 bases and 0 bases respectively, with 9 bases between them. CDR1 LNHDA and CDR2 SQIVND come from the germline V gene (reference sequence). CDR3 length: 14 amino acids. The CDR3 DNA is TGTGCCAGTAGTAGACAGAACATGAACACTGAAGCTTTCTTT. Its protein is CASSRQNMNTEAFF.

This chain joins TRBV27 and TRBJ2-3, with 7 nucleotides matching TRBD1. This CDR3 spans 16 amino acids. V was pared by 1 base and J by 8 bases, with 12 bases of the junction left unmatched. CDR1 and CDR2 (germline): MNHEY, SMNVEV (reference sequence). The CDR3 region is CASSLLGNRGPGTQYF. The DNA of the CDR3 is TGTGCCAGCAGTTTATTAGGGAACAGGGGACCAGGTACGCAGTATTTT.

This clonotype came up many times. The V gene is TRBV6-5, the J gene TRBJ2-1; 7 bases are shared with TRBD1. CDR1 is MNHEY and CDR2 is SVGAGI in the germline V gene. This CDR3 contains 13 residues. The trim removed 2 bases at V and 7 bases at J, leaving 2 bases unmatched. The CDR3 here is CASSYGTVNEQFF. The CDR3 region has the DNA TGTGCCAGCAGTTACGGGACAGTGAATGAGCAGTTCTTC.

J is TRBJ2-7 and V is TRBV6-2 or TRBV6-3; 8 bases match TRBD2. This CDR3 comprises 15 residues. Trimming cost V 5 bases and J 2 bases; bases outside gene matches: 8. The germline CDR1 and CDR2 sequences are MNHEY and SVGEGT. CDR3 sequence reads: CASSPPGGLAYEQYF. CDR3 DNA sequence: TGTGCCAGCAGTCCCCCTGGGGGACTAGCCTACGAGCAGTACTTC.

A few counts support this clonotype. This sequence joins TRBV30 and TRBJ2-5; D is possibly TRBD1 or TRBD2 (5 bases each). V lost 2 bases to trimming and J lost 4 bases, with 11 bases between them. The CDR3 is 13 amino acids. The V gene's germline CDR1 is GTSNPN and CDR2 SVGIG (reference sequence). The CDR3 sequence: CAWSPAGAETQYF. CDR3 sequence (DNA): TGTGCCTGGAGTCCCGCCGGGGCAGAGACCCAGTACTTC.

As concerns this clonotype: This CDR3 is missing its conserved last phenylalanine or tryptophan, likely due to a read error. J is TRBJ1-5 and V is TRBV4-3, with 8 bases lining up with TRBD1. Trimming took 4 bases from V and 0 from J; bases not matched to a gene: 5. The CDR3 consists of 16 residues. CDR1 is LGHNA and CDR2 is YSLEER in the germline V gene. This CDR3 reads CASSLDRDYSNQPQHV. The CDR3 DNA reads as TGCGCCAGCAGCCTGGACAGGGATTATAGCAATCAGCCCCAGCATGTT.

This clonotype was observed many times. The rearrangement uses TRBV6-5 and TRBJ1-1; D is perhaps TRBD1 (6 bases). This CDR3 region has 13 residues. The germline V gene has CDR1 MNHEY and CDR2 SVGAGI. Trimming left V 6 bases short and J 9 bases short, with 17 bases between. The CDR3 loop reads CASSRGQLKQAFF. The CDR3 nucleotides are TGTGCCAGCAGCCGAGGACAGCTAAAGCAAGCTTTCTTT.

This clonotype was observed once. This may be a read error, as it is one base from a much larger clone. The rearrangement joins TRBV2 to TRBJ2-3, with D perhaps assigned TRBD1 or TRBD2 (5 bases each). The CDR3 spans 17 residues. V was pared by 2 bases and J by 5 bases, with 20 bases between. Germline V CDR1 and CDR2: SNHLY, FYNNEI. This chain's CDR3 is CASSEKSAGTKRDTQYF. The CDR3 coding sequence is TGTGCCAGCAGTGAAAAGTCAGCCGGGACCAAAAGAGATACGCAGTATTTT.

The V gene is TRBV4-1, the J gene TRBJ2-7, with 7 nucleotides matching TRBD1. The J segment lost 1 base and the V segment lost 3 bases, leaving 3 bases of the junction unmatched. CDR3 size: 14 residues. Germline CDR1 MGHRA, CDR2 YSYEKL. DNA of the CDR3: TGCGCCAGCAGCCAGGGGACAGAGTCCTACGAGCAGTACTTC. Translated, it gives CASSQGTESYEQYF.

This clonotype was recorded at least ten times. This chain connects TRBV7-2 to TRBJ2-3; possibly TRBD1 or TRBD2 for D (5 bases each). The CDR3 length is 11 residues. Trimming removed 8 bases from V and 6 bases from J, with 9 bases in between. Germline CDR1 and CDR2: SGHTA and FQGNSA. DNA for the CDR3: TGTGCCAGCTTTTGGGGGGATACGCAGTATTTT. This translates into CASFWGDTQYF.

As regards this clonotype: This may stem from a read error, because a much larger clone lies one nucleotide away. V gene TRBV14 combines with J gene TRBJ2-5; no reliable D call. The germline V gene encodes CDR1 SGHDN and CDR2 FVKESK. The CDR3 has 13 residues. V was cut by 1 base and J by 8 bases, with 11 bases left in between. The DNA for the CDR3 is TGTGCCAGCAGCCAAGGACGAAGTCATACCCAGTACTTC. It is translated as CASSQGRSHTQYF.

Comments on this clonotype: A single base separates this from a much larger clone, so it may be a read error. The chain links TRBV2 to TRBJ1-1; no definite D call. The CDR3 loop spans 15 amino acids. Germline V gene lookup returns CDR1 SNHLY and CDR2 FYNNEI. CDR3 nucleotide sequence: TGTGCCAGCAGTGAATTTCTTGTAGAGAACACTGAAGCTTCCTTT. Protein product: CASSEFLVENTEASF.

This clonotype occurred many times. This chain joins TRBV28 and TRBJ2-3; weak D call: TRBD1 (5 bases). Per germline, CDR1 MDHEN and CDR2 SYDVKM. This CDR3 is 14 amino acids long. With 6 bases removed from V and 1 base from J, the gap between germline ends came to 11 bases. CDR3 region: CASSWGTRTDTQYF. The DNA of the CDR3 is TGTGCCAGCAGCTGGGGCACCCGCACAGATACGCAGTATTTT.